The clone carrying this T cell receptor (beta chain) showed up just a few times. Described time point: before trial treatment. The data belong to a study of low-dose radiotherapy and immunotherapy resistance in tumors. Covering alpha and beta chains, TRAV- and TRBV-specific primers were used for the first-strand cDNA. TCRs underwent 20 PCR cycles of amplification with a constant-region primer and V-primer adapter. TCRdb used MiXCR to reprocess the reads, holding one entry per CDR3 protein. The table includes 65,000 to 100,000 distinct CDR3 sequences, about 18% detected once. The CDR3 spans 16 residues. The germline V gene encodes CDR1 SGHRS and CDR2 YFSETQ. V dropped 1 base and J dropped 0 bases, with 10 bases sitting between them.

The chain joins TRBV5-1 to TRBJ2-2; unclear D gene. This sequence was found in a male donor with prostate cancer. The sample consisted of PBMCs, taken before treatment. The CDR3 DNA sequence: TGCGCCAGCAGCTTGTATAGGAGAACGAACACCGGGGAGCTGTTTTTT. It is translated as CASSLYRRTNTGELFF.